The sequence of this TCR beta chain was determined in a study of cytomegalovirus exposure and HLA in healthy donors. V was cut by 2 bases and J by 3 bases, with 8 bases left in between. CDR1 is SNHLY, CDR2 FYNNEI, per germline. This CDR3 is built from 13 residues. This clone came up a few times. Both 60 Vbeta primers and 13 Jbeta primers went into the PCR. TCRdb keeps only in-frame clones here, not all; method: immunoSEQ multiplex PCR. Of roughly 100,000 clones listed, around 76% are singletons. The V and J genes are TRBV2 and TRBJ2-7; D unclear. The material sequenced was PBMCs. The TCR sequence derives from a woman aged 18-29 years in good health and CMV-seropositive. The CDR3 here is CASSERVNYEQYF. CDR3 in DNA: TGTGCCAGCAGTGAACGGGTCAACTACGAGCAGTACTTC.